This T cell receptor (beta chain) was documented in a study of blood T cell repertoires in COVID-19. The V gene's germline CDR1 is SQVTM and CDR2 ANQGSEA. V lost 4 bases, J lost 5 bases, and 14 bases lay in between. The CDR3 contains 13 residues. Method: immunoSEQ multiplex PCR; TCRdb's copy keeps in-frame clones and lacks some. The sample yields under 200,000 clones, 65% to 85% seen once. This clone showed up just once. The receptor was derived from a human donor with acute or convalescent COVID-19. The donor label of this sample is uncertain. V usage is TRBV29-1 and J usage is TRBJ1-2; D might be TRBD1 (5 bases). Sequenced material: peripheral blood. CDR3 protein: CSVGRREGYGYTF. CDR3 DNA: TGCAGCGTTGGGCGACGGGAGGGGTATGGCTACACCTTC.